Following are 3 T cell receptor beta chains from one sample sequenced in a study of response to subunit inactivated influenza vaccine. TCRdb passed the RT-PCR reads through MiXCR, listing each CDR3 protein once. The repertoire holds around 250,000 distinct CDR3 sequences, with less than 15% as singletons. The material sequenced was non-naive T cells sorted from PBMCs, taken approximately 15 days before vaccination. The receptors stem from a man aged 45 to 65 who received an inactivated influenza vaccine.

The V gene is TRBV18, the J gene TRBJ1-4; a weak D match, TRBD1 (5 bases). Trimming took 3 bases from V and 8 from J, leaving 19 bases between them. CDR1 KGHSH and CDR2 LQKENI come from the germline V gene. The CDR3 has 16 amino acids. The CDR3 loop is CASSPQPGGDQEKLFF. Written as DNA, the CDR3 is TGTGCCAGCTCACCGCAACCCGGGGGGGACCAAGAAAAACTGTTTTTT.

This CDR3 is CASSQDFGRAEETQYF. For the CDR3, the DNA is TGCGCCAGCAGCCAAGATTTCGGGAGGGCCGAAGAGACCCAGTACTTC. J is TRBJ2-5 and V is TRBV4-3; 8 nucleotides agree with TRBD2. The germline CDR1 and CDR2 sequences are LGHNA and YSLEER. The CDR3 length is 16 residues. After removal of 0 bases from V and 3 bases from J, the junction contained 6 bases not matched to a gene.

J is TRBJ1-5 and V is TRBV10-3; D gene ambiguous. The CDR3 totals 12 residues. V lost 2 bases to trimming and J lost 3 bases, with 2 bases between them. CDR1 ENHRY and CDR2 SYGVKD come from the germline V gene. The CDR3 sequence: CAISEPNQPQHF. CDR3 sequence (DNA): TGTGCCATCAGTGAGCCCAATCAGCCCCAGCATTTT.